Shown below are 28 T cell receptor beta chains from a single sample sequenced in a study of cytomegalovirus exposure and HLA in healthy donors. Primers: 60 Vbeta forward and 13 Jbeta reverse. Assay used: immunoSEQ multiplex PCR; TCRdb lists only in-frame clones, some missing. The table includes 160,000 or so clones, 65% to 85% detected once. The material sequenced was PBMCs. These receptors were collected from a man aged 60 to 75 in good health and CMV-seronegative.

V and J are TRBV5-1 and TRBJ2-3, with TRBD2 matching 7 bases. With 4 bases clipped from V and 5 bases from J, the junction kept 16 bases outside the gene matches. The CDR3 consists of 17 residues. The V gene's germline CDR1 is SGHRS and CDR2 YFSETQ. The CDR3 reads CASSVEWGGIHGDTQYF. As DNA, the CDR3 is TGCGCCAGCAGCGTAGAGTGGGGGGGGATTCATGGAGATACGCAGTATTTT.

CDR3 bases: TGTGCCAGCAGTGAAGCGCGGACAGGGTTAATCTACGAGCAGTACTTC. It specifies CASSEARTGLIYEQYF. The rearrangement joins TRBV6-1 to TRBJ2-7; 8 nucleotides align to TRBD1. The CDR3 totals 16 residues. J gave up 3 bases and V 0 bases, and 7 bases lay outside the gene matches. CDR1 MNHNS and CDR2 SASEGT come from the germline V gene.

This clone was counted between two and nine times. The chain has TRBV6-5 and TRBJ2-1, with TRBD1 matching 8 bases. V trimming: 2 bases; J trimming: 4 bases; junction bases outside the gene matches: 4. The germline CDR1 and CDR2 sequences are MNHEY and SVGAGI. The CDR3 runs 15 residues. The CDR3 here is CASSYRQGAYNEQFF. In nucleotides, the CDR3 is TGTGCCAGCAGTTACCGTCAGGGGGCGTACAATGAGCAGTTCTTC.

The chain is built from TRBV5-4 and TRBJ2-1; TRBD2 aligns across 8 bases. The CDR3 runs 17 residues. From germline, CDR1 is SGHNT and CDR2 YYREEE (reference sequence). V was pared by 3 bases and J by 0 bases, with 8 bases of the junction left unmatched. CDR3 nucleotide sequence: TGTGCCAGCAGCTCCCCGGGAGGGATGGGCTCCTACAATGAGCAGTTCTTC. This gives the protein CASSSPGGMGSYNEQFF.

This clone appeared once. This chain connects TRBV29-1 to TRBJ1-5; D call uncertain. The CDR3 is 10 residues long. With 4 bases removed from V and 7 bases from J, the gap between germline ends came to 5 bases. Germline values: CDR1 SQVTM, CDR2 ANQGSEA. The CDR3, as DNA: TGCAGCGTTGGCGGGCAGCCCCAGCATTTT. This translates into CSVGGQPQHF.

V usage is TRBV6-6 and J usage is TRBJ2-1, with 10 bases lining up with TRBD1. The CDR3 loop spans 16 amino acids. CDR1 is MNHNY and CDR2 is SVGAGI in the germline V gene (reference sequence). V lost 8 bases to trimming and J lost 7 bases; unmatched junction nucleotides: 14. CDR3 nucleotides: TGTGCCAGCTTTCCGTCCGTGACAGGGGGCATGAATGAGCAGTTCTTC. This codes for CASFPSVTGGMNEQFF.

Only one count was recorded for this clone. The J gene is TRBJ1-2, the V gene TRBV5-1, with TRBD1 matching 9 bases. J lost 5 bases, V lost 4 bases, and 6 bases had no gene match. The CDR3 covers 14 residues. Germline CDR1 and CDR2: SGHRS and YFSETQ. The CDR3 DNA reads as TGCGCCAGCAGCCCGGACAGGGGATCGTATGGCTACACCTTC. Amino acids: CASSPDRGSYGYTF.

The V call is TRBV6-5, the J call TRBJ2-3; TRBD2 matches 8 bases. CDR3 length: 16 amino acids. Germline V gene data show CDR1 as MNHEY and CDR2 as SVGAGI. V shed 0 bases, J shed 2 bases, and the junction held 4 bases outside the gene matches. The CDR3: CASSYSPGGYTDTQYF. The CDR3, as DNA: TGTGCCAGCAGTTACTCCCCGGGGGGGTACACAGATACGCAGTATTTT.

Here the CDR3 DNA reads TGTGCCAGCTCACCATACGCAGGGGCCTTCGAGCAGTACTTC. Translation: CASSPYAGAFEQYF. This sequence joins TRBV18 and TRBJ2-7; D may be TRBD1 (6 bases). This CDR3 spans 14 amino acids. V lost 2 bases, J lost 6 bases, and 14 bases lay in between. Germline V gene sequence: CDR1 KGHSH, CDR2 LQKENI.

This clone was seen a few times. The chain links TRBV11-1 to TRBJ2-2; 7 bases are shared with TRBD1. Losses at the gene ends were 1 base for V and 4 bases for J; bases not matched to a gene: 3. CDR1 SGHAT and CDR2 FQDESV come from the germline V gene (reference sequence). The CDR3 length is 15 residues. The CDR3 nucleotides read TGTGCCAGCAGCTTAGGGGGACAGCCCACCGGGGAGCTGTTTTTT. It codes for CASSLGGQPTGELFF.

The chain carries TRBV19 and TRBJ2-7, with D maybe TRBD1 (7 bases). V gave up 6 bases and J gave up 1 base, with 16 bases separating them. The germline gives CDR1 LNHDA, CDR2 SQIVND (reference sequence). The CDR3 has 15 residues. CDR3 amino acids: CASSEQGGYSYEQYF. CDR3 sequence (DNA): TGTGCCAGTAGCGAGCAGGGGGGCTATTCCTACGAGCAGTACTTC.

The V and J genes are TRBV12-5 and TRBJ2-3, with TRBD2 as a possible D gene (6 bases). CDR3 length: 16 amino acids. The V and J ends lost 6 bases and 0 bases respectively, with 16 bases between them. From germline, CDR1 is LGHNT and CDR2 FRNRAP. CDR3: CASGPGLRDSTDTQYF. CDR3 bases: TGTGCTAGTGGCCCGGGACTGAGGGATAGCACAGATACGCAGTATTTT.

CDR3 residues: CASSALPQETQYF. In nucleotides, the CDR3 is TGTGCCAGCAGTGCGCTTCCCCAAGAGACCCAGTACTTC. The chain has TRBV27 and TRBJ2-5; D gene unclear. Germline values: CDR1 MNHEY, CDR2 SMNVEV (reference sequence). CDR3 length: 13 residues. V was clipped by 5 bases and J by 1 base, with 8 bases between them.

Remarks on this clone: At one end the junction does not follow the germline gene, possibly because of a read error. This sequence joins TRBV6-5 and TRBJ1-5; 7 nucleotides match TRBD1. CDR1 and CDR2 from the germline V gene are MNHEY and SVGAGI. The CDR3 extends over 14 amino acids. DNA of the CDR3: TGTGCCAGCAGCGAGGGGGCAGGTTGGCAGCCCCAGAATTTT. Translating gives CASSEGAGWQPQNF.

This sequence joins TRBV7-9 and TRBJ2-3; possibly TRBD2 for D (6 bases). Per the germline V gene, CDR1 is SEHNR and CDR2 is FQNEAQ (reference sequence). Trimming pared 1 base from V and 2 bases from J, leaving 7 bases between. The CDR3 consists of 14 residues. Here the CDR3 DNA reads TGTGCCAGCAGCTTAGGCGGGGCCACAGATACGCAGTATTTT. The encoded protein is CASSLGGATDTQYF. The full variable domain, with the rest looked up from reference TRBV7-9 and TRBJ2-3, is DTGVSQNPRHKITKRGQNVTFRCDPISEHNRLYWYRQTLGQGPEFLTYFQNEAQLEKSRLLSDRFSAERPKGSFSTLEIQRTEQGDSAMYLCASSLGGATDTQYFGPGTRLTVL.

The rearrangement uses TRBV5-6 and TRBJ1-1; 8 bases are a match to TRBD1. Germline CDR1 reads SGHDT; CDR2 reads YYEEEE. After removal of 3 bases from V and 3 bases from J, the junction contained 10 bases not matched to a gene. The CDR3 has 16 residues. The CDR3, as DNA: TGTGCCAGCAGCTCTAGTACTCAGGGGGCTGACACTGAAGCTTTCTTT. Translated, it gives CASSSSTQGADTEAFF.

This sequence joins TRBV6-1 and TRBJ2-3; TRBD2 might be the D (6 bases). Germline-derived CDR1 and CDR2 are MNHNS and SASEGT. The CDR3 runs 15 residues. Between the trimmed V and J ends, which lost 2 bases and 8 bases, there was a span of 17 bases. The CDR3 nucleotides are TGTGCCAGCAGTGAATACGGCGGGACTGGAGGTACGCAGTATTTT. Its protein product is CASSEYGGTGGTQYF.

The rearrangement joins TRBV6-5 to TRBJ1-2, with D hard to call. V was shortened by 10 bases and J by 5 bases, with 11 bases between the two germline ends. Germline CDR1 reads MNHEY; CDR2 reads SVGAGI. The CDR3 length is 11 residues. The CDR3 sequence is CATTGGYGYTF. DNA for the CDR3: TGTGCCACCACGGGTGGGTATGGCTACACCTTC.

In this sample, this clone turned up a few times. The V and J genes are TRBV21-1 and TRBJ1-1; TRBD1, as called in the table, went unchecked against the DNA. TRBV21-1 is a known pseudogene. CDR3 size: 12 residues. The CDR3 loop reads CASSIGGRGAFF. The DNA of the CDR3 is TGTGCCAGCAGCATAGGGGGCAGGGGCGCTTTCTTT.

The table lists this clone with a few counts. The chain combines TRBV5-1 with TRBJ2-5; possibly TRBD2 for D (6 bases). Germline loops: CDR1 SGHRS, CDR2 YFSETQ. The CDR3 totals 13 residues. Deletions cut 1 base from V and 3 bases from J, with 7 bases between. CDR3 DNA sequence: TGCGCCAGCAGCTTGCGCGGGGAAGAGACCCAGTACTTC. This gives the protein CASSLRGEETQYF.

This clone was detected only a few times. V and J are TRBV5-1 and TRBJ2-7; D is ambiguous. Germline V gives CDR1 SGHRS, CDR2 YFSETQ. The V gene lost 0 bases and the J gene lost 3 bases, with 13 bases spanning the gap. The CDR3 loop spans 15 amino acids. CDR3 in DNA: TGCGCCAGCAGCTTGGAGTCCAAACAGCTCTACGAGCAGTACTTC. It translates to CASSLESKQLYEQYF.

The chain uses TRBV7-9 and TRBJ1-2, with 9 positions matching TRBD1. From germline, CDR1 is SEHNR and CDR2 FQNEAQ (reference sequence). This CDR3 has 16 residues. V lost 4 bases and J lost 4; bases outside the gene matches: 10. The CDR3: CASSSAADRGPYGYTF. CDR3 DNA sequence: TGTGCCAGCAGCTCCGCTGCGGACAGGGGACCCTATGGCTACACCTTC. Variable domain in full (rest from reference TRBV7-9 and TRBJ1-2): DTGVSQNPRHKITKRGQNVTFRCDPISEHNRLYWYRQTLGQGPEFLTYFQNEAQLEKSRLLSDRFSAERPKGSFSTLEIQRTEQGDSAMYLCASSSAADRGPYGYTFGSGTRLTVV.

V gene TRBV29-1 combines with J gene TRBJ2-1, with TRBD2 identical over 8 bases. CDR1 and CDR2 from the germline V gene are SQVTM and ANQGSEA. This CDR3 is 15 amino acids long. V gave up 8 bases and J gave up 3 bases; unmatched junction bases: 12. The CDR3 DNA reads as TGCAGCTACCGGCAGGGTAGCGGGGTCTACAATGAGCAGTTCTTC. This codes for CSYRQGSGVYNEQFF.

The chain combines TRBV9 with TRBJ2-3; TRBD2 agrees at 9 bases. Germline V gene lookup returns CDR1 SGDLS and CDR2 YYNGEE. The V and J ends lost 2 bases and 0 bases, in that order; junction bases with no gene match: 1. This CDR3 spans 15 amino acids. Here the CDR3 reads CASSVGLASTDTQYF. The CDR3, as DNA: TGTGCCAGCAGCGTTGGACTAGCGAGCACAGATACGCAGTATTTT.

The chain is built from TRBV5-5 and TRBJ2-7; the match to TRBD1 covers 7 bases. J gave up 4 bases and V 5 bases, and 3 bases lay outside the gene matches. In germline, CDR1 is SGHKS, CDR2 YYEKEE (reference sequence). This CDR3 spans 12 amino acids. CDR3: CASSGRGYEQYF. The CDR3 DNA sequence: TGTGCCAGCAGTGGCAGGGGGTACGAGCAGTACTTC.

The chain uses TRBV4-1 and TRBJ1-4; TRBD1 aligns across 7 bases. V shed 0 bases and J 6 bases; nucleotides not matched to a gene: 7. The germline V gene has CDR1 MGHRA and CDR2 YSYEKL. The CDR3 sequence is 16 residues long. In DNA, the CDR3 is TGCGCCAGCAGCCAAGAATCCCGGACAGGATATGAAAAACTGTTTTTT. This gives the protein CASSQESRTGYEKLFF.

The rearrangement links TRBV11-2 to TRBJ1-1, with D unclear. V was cut by 0 bases and J by 3 bases, with 8 bases left in between. The CDR3 sequence is 14 residues long. The V gene's germline CDR1 is SGHAT and CDR2 FQNNGV. This CDR3 is CASSLDRGDTEAFF. The CDR3 DNA reads TGTGCCAGCAGCTTAGATCGCGGCGACACTGAAGCTTTCTTT.

CDR3 sequence: CASRRTGGYEQYF. The CDR3 bases are TGTGCCAGCAGGCGGACAGGCGGCTACGAGCAGTACTTC. The chain joins TRBV6-6 to TRBJ2-7, with 7 positions matching TRBD1. Per the germline V gene, CDR1 is MNHNY and CDR2 is SVGAGI (reference sequence). The junction had 5 bases not matched to a gene; V was cut back by 6 bases and J by 3 bases. The length of the CDR3 is 13 residues.